The 22 T cell receptor beta chains given below trace back to one sample, sequenced in a study of PD-1 blockade in classical Hodgkin lymphoma. Libraries were prepared by immunoSEQ multiplex PCR; TCRdb keeps only in-frame clonotypes and omits some of them. The data hold 20,000 or so clones, with 70% to 80% observed a single time. Relapse was seen in all patients after autologous stem cell transplantation, and brentuximab vedotin exposure was variable. The input for sequencing was peripheral blood mononuclear cells (PBMCs), taken before the second cycle of nivolumab. Receptor source: a human donor with classical Hodgkin lymphoma.

This chain uses TRBV6-1 with TRBJ1-6, with D hard to call. There are 14 residues in the CDR3. The germline V gene has CDR1 MNHNS and CDR2 SASEGT. The V end lost 6 bases, the J end lost 5 bases, and 11 bases lay between the germline ends. The CDR3 reads CASRVDWDNSPLHF. The CDR3 coding sequence is TGTGCCAGCAGGGTCGACTGGGATAATTCACCCCTCCACTTT.

This chain uses TRBV5-1 with TRBJ2-1, with D unresolved. V dropped 0 bases and J dropped 15 bases, with 13 bases sitting between them. The CDR3 loop spans 12 amino acids. Germline V gene lookup returns CDR1 SGHRS and CDR2 YFSETQ. The CDR3 region is CASSLADATRFF. CDR3 in DNA: TGCGCCAGCAGCTTGGCGGACGCCACGCGGTTCTTC.

The V and J genes are TRBV7-2 and TRBJ2-2, with 7 bases that match TRBD1. Per the germline V gene, CDR1 is SGHTA and CDR2 is FQGNSA. The CDR3 sequence is 17 residues long. J gave up 4 bases and V 2 bases, and 10 bases lay outside the gene matches. CDR3 nucleotides: TGTGCCAGCAGCTTAACCCCAGTGGCAGGGGGCACCGGGGAGCTGTTTTTT. Encoded protein: CASSLTPVAGGTGELFF.

The table lists this clone with a count of one. J is TRBJ1-1 and V is TRBV28; tentative D call: TRBD1 (6 bases). The CDR3 extends over 15 amino acids. Trimming cost V 5 bases and J 3 bases, with 16 bases left between them. Germline-derived CDR1 and CDR2 are MDHEN and SYDVKM. The chain's CDR3 is CASSPPRGRHTEAFF. The CDR3 bases are TGTGCCAGCAGTCCACCTAGGGGGAGGCACACTGAAGCTTTCTTT.

The chain employs TRBV19 and TRBJ2-7, with 10 bases aligning to TRBD2. CDR3 length: 16 residues. V lost 6 bases, J lost 0 bases, and 8 bases stayed unmatched. Germline V gene sequence: CDR1 LNHDA, CDR2 SQIVND (reference sequence). CDR3 sequence (DNA): TGTGCCAGTAGGGAGAGAGCGGGAGGGATCTCCTACGAGCAGTACTTC. This gives the protein CASRERAGGISYEQYF.

J is TRBJ2-5 and V is TRBV5-5, with 7 bases aligning to TRBD1. CDR1 is SGHKS and CDR2 is YYEKEE in the germline V gene (reference sequence). The CDR3 contains 13 residues. The V segment lost 3 bases and the J segment 5 bases; nucleotides outside the gene matches: 4. The CDR3 here is CASSSTGLETQYF. For the CDR3, the DNA is TGTGCCAGCAGCTCGACAGGGTTGGAGACCCAGTACTTC.

The rearrangement joins TRBV2 to TRBJ2-3; no clear D. This CDR3 is built from 15 residues. The V and J ends lost 2 bases and 0 bases respectively, with 9 bases between them. Germline V gene lookup returns CDR1 SNHLY and CDR2 FYNNEI. CDR3 sequence (DNA): TGTGCCAGCAGTGAACGCAGGATTAGCACAGATACGCAGTATTTT. Translation gives CASSERRISTDTQYF.

This clone turned up a few times. The V call is TRBV6-1, the J call TRBJ2-3; D not resolved. The length of the CDR3 is 14 residues. Germline V CDR1 and CDR2: MNHNS, SASEGT. V was cut by 7 bases and J by 2 bases, with 13 bases left in between. As DNA, the CDR3 is TGTGCCAGCATCCGACACGTACTCACAGATACGCAGTATTTT. Translating it yields CASIRHVLTDTQYF.

This clone was observed a few times. V usage is TRBV7-3 and J usage is TRBJ2-1, with a possible D match to TRBD2 (5 bases). Germline assignment: CDR1 SGHTA and CDR2 FQGTGA. Trimming cost V 4 bases and J 5 bases, with 9 bases left between them. The CDR3 length is 13 residues. CDR3 sequence reads: CASSSPGNNEQFF. The CDR3 DNA reads TGTGCCAGCAGCTCCCCCGGGAACAATGAGCAGTTCTTC.

This chain uses TRBV5-6 with TRBJ2-3; D uncertain. The CDR3 extends over 14 amino acids. With 0 bases removed from V and 4 bases from J, the gap between germline ends came to 9 bases. Germline-derived CDR1 and CDR2 are SGHDT and YYEEEE. DNA for the CDR3: TGTGCCAGCAGCTTGGGGCAGGTTTCAGATACGCAGTATTTT. Protein sequence: CASSLGQVSDTQYF.

The gene calls are TRBV7-3 and TRBJ2-5; 9 nucleotides agree with TRBD2. The CDR3 sequence is 15 residues long. Germline loops: CDR1 SGHTA, CDR2 FQGTGA. Germline trimming cut 5 bases from V and 5 bases from J; bases unmatched to any gene: 9. The CDR3 region has the DNA TGTGCCAGCAGCCCCTATTCTAGCGGGATGGAGACCCAGTACTTC. Encoded protein: CASSPYSSGMETQYF.

In this sample, this clone turned up once. J is TRBJ2-7 and V is TRBV18; the D is unclear. The CDR3 has 14 amino acids. The ends were cut back, 0 bases at V and 4 bases at J, with 10 bases in the middle. Germline CDR1 reads KGHSH; CDR2 reads LQKENI. For the CDR3, the DNA is TGTGCCAGCTCACCACCGATGAGAGTTTACGAGCAGTACTTC. It codes for CASSPPMRVYEQYF.

The V and J genes are TRBV23-1 and TRBJ1-2; D perhaps matches TRBD1 (5 bases). TRBV23-1 belongs to the ORF category, with a function that is uncertain. The length of the CDR3 is 17 residues. V was shortened by 0 bases and J by 4 bases, with 18 bases between the two germline ends. CDR3 coding DNA: TGCGCCAGCAGTCAATCGTCCGAGGGGCCGCTTGGCTATGGCTACACCTTC. This sequence encodes CASSQSSEGPLGYGYTF.

The chain employs TRBV7-2 and TRBJ1-6, with 10 bases identical to TRBD1. From germline, CDR1 is SGHTA and CDR2 FQGNSA. The V and J ends lost 1 base and 9 bases, in that order; junction bases with no gene match: 6. The length of the CDR3 is 16 residues. This chain's CDR3 is CASSLGLGTGASPLHF. CDR3 DNA: TGTGCCAGCAGCTTAGGGCTGGGGACAGGGGCTTCACCCCTCCACTTT.

The J gene is TRBJ2-7, the V gene TRBV5-4; 11 bases agree with TRBD2. The CDR3 sequence is 15 residues long. Per the germline V gene, CDR1 is SGHNT and CDR2 is YYREEE (reference sequence). The V segment lost 0 bases and the J segment 7 bases; nucleotides outside the gene matches: 6. The CDR3 spells CASSLGLAGRGEQYF. CDR3 DNA: TGTGCCAGCAGCTTGGGACTAGCGGGAAGGGGGGAGCAGTACTTC.

The CDR3 is CAWSALARASGYTF. CDR3 sequence (DNA): TGTGCCTGGAGTGCTCTGGCCAGGGCAAGTGGCTACACCTTC. The rearrangement uses TRBV30 and TRBJ1-2; possible D gene TRBD1, 5 bases. The CDR3 is 14 residues long. Germline CDR1 GTSNPN, CDR2 SVGIG (reference sequence). Trimming cost V 1 base and J 7 bases, with 16 bases left between them.

In this sample, this clone is large. This rearrangement joins TRBV13 to TRBJ2-3; weak D call: TRBD2 (5 bases). The CDR3 has 14 residues. With 3 bases removed from V and 3 bases from J, the gap between germline ends came to 10 bases. CDR1 is PRHDT and CDR2 is FYEKMQ in the germline V gene (reference sequence). CDR3 amino acids: CASSFVSGTDTQYF. The CDR3 bases are TGTGCCAGCAGCTTCGTCTCGGGAACAGATACGCAGTATTTT.

The rearrangement links TRBV7-9 to TRBJ2-7; TRBD2 matches at 8 bases. The CDR3 spans 19 residues. Germline trimming cut 5 bases from V and 0 bases from J; bases unmatched to any gene: 18. The germline V gene has CDR1 SEHNR and CDR2 FQNEAQ (reference sequence). This chain's CDR3 is CASSPRGGTAHPSSYEQYF. The DNA for the CDR3 is TGTGCCAGCAGCCCCCGGGGGGGGACGGCTCATCCAAGCTCCTACGAGCAGTACTTC.

For the CDR3, the DNA is TGTGCCAGCAGCTCGGACAGTAGCAATCAGCCCCAGCATTTT. Its translation is CASSSDSSNQPQHF. The genes are TRBV5-6 and TRBJ1-5; TRBD1 is a possible D gene (6 bases). CDR3 length equals 14 residues. CDR1 and CDR2 from the germline V gene are SGHDT and YYEEEE. V was clipped by 3 bases and J by 0 bases, with 7 bases between them.

This clone was observed once. The rearrangement joins TRBV9 to TRBJ2-2; possible D gene TRBD2, 5 bases. This CDR3 is built from 16 residues. The V gene lost 3 bases and the J gene lost 8 bases, with 20 bases spanning the gap. CDR1 and CDR2 from the germline V gene are SGDLS and YYNGEE. CDR3 nucleotides: TGTGCCAGCAGCGCCACGAGGGCCGTACGGGGAGGGGAGCTGTTTTTT. As protein: CASSATRAVRGGELFF.

The chain couples TRBV9 to TRBJ2-7; 7 bases align to TRBD2. Per the germline V gene, CDR1 is SGDLS and CDR2 is YYNGEE. CDR3 length: 15 residues. The V and J ends lost 0 bases and 5 bases, in that order; junction bases with no gene match: 8. The DNA of the CDR3 is TGTGCCAGCAGCGTAGGGGGAGGGCCTGCCGACGAGCAGTACTTC. This codes for CASSVGGGPADEQYF.

The chain uses TRBV7-6 and TRBJ1-1; TRBD1 is a possible D gene (5 bases). This CDR3 contains 13 residues. V was pared by 5 bases and J by 6 bases, with 13 bases between. The germline V gene has CDR1 SGHVS and CDR2 FNYEAQ. CDR3 loop: CASSPGPLAEAFF. In nucleotides, the CDR3 is TGTGCCAGCAGCCCAGGGCCTTTGGCTGAAGCTTTCTTT.